This TCR beta chain appears in the sequencing data of a study of blood T cells in healthy people across ages. The second PCR ran roughly 7 to 12 cycles with a sample-barcoded 5' primer and J-beta primers. TCRdb reprocessed the 5' RACE reads via MiXCR and lists one record per CDR3 protein. The table lists some 700,000 distinct CDR3 sequences, 22% of them singletons, with roughly a fifth in the top ten. V trimming: 5 bases; J trimming: 9 bases; junction bases outside the gene matches: 9. The CDR3 extends over 13 amino acids. The sample consisted of blood. The chain carries TRBV12-3 or TRBV12-4 and TRBJ1-2; 7 positions match TRBD1. This receptor was identified in a man between 65 and 85 years old in good health. The CDR3 DNA reads TGTGCCAGCAGTCAAATTTCAGGGGGAAGCTACACCTTC. This translates into CASSQISGGSYTF.